This is a list of T cell receptor beta chains from one sample in a study of T cells expressing NK-cell markers. From the 5' RACE reads, TCRdb lists one entry per CDR3 protein and no DNA. This sample's table reports some 600,000 distinct CDR3 sequences. The sequenced sample consisted of blood T cells: a sorted CD56 or NKG2C T cell subset, CD4+ or CD8+ T cells, or bulk PBMC T cells (not recorded which). Receptors were obtained from a man aged 18 to 30 in good health. Each CDR3 is given with its conserved first and last residue.

J gene: TRBJ2-1; V gene: TRBV5-1; CDR3 protein: CASSPRDSSDNEQFF
J gene: TRBJ2-7; V gene: TRBV7-2; CDR3 protein: CASSIAGGDYEQYF
J gene: TRBJ2-5; V gene: TRBV9; CDR3 protein: CASSVAFAGGPGTQYF
J gene: TRBJ2-5; V gene: TRBV20-1; CDR3 protein: CSASKPGRGQETQYF
J gene: TRBJ2-7; V gene: TRBV7-6; CDR3 protein: CASSPGQAAYEQYF
J gene: TRBJ2-1; V gene: TRBV12-3/TRBV12-4; CDR3 protein: CASSLAGVYEQFF
J gene: TRBJ2-7; V gene: TRBV12-3/TRBV12-4; CDR3 protein: CASSPTGTAGLKAREQYF
J gene: TRBJ2-3; V gene: TRBV29-1; CDR3 protein: CSGETGYTDTQYF
J gene: TRBJ2-2; V gene: TRBV9; CDR3 protein: CASSVEGGATGELFF
J gene: TRBJ1-2; V gene: TRBV4-2; CDR3 protein: CASSPYGQGGWGYTF
J gene: TRBJ2-3; V gene: TRBV5-6; CDR3 protein: CASSFFDRTSGTDTQYF
J gene: TRBJ1-2; V gene: TRBV12-3/TRBV12-4; CDR3 protein: CASRRTGGVVYGYTF
J gene: TRBJ1-1; V gene: TRBV28; CDR3 protein: CASSLDWVREAFF
J gene: TRBJ2-5; V gene: TRBV29-1; CDR3 protein: CSVDQASGSKTQYF
J gene: TRBJ2-5; V gene: TRBV10-3; CDR3 protein: CAISERSETQYF
J gene: TRBJ2-7; V gene: TRBV6-1; CDR3 protein: CASRIQWEQYF
J gene: TRBJ2-5; V gene: TRBV12-3/TRBV12-4; CDR3 protein: CASNEGLQETQYF
J gene: TRBJ2-3; V gene: TRBV20-1; CDR3 protein: CSAAAGTSGRSTDTQYF
J gene: TRBJ2-7; V gene: TRBV6-1; CDR3 protein: CASSAPPRQGAYEQYF
J gene: TRBJ1-3; V gene: TRBV6-1; CDR3 protein: CASSTTELGNTIYF
J gene: TRBJ1-6; V gene: TRBV12-3/TRBV12-4; CDR3 protein: CASSLNNSPLHF
J gene: TRBJ2-4; V gene: TRBV5-1; CDR3 protein: CASSINRGDIQYF
J gene: TRBJ2-5; V gene: TRBV6-2/TRBV6-3; CDR3 protein: CASSSYSVETQYF
J gene: TRBJ2-7; V gene: TRBV20-1; CDR3 protein: CSASGADLDYEQYF
J gene: TRBJ2-1; V gene: TRBV6-2/TRBV6-3; CDR3 protein: CASSQGLVKQFF
J gene: TRBJ2-5; V gene: TRBV10-3; CDR3 protein: CAISGTSTEETQYF
J gene: TRBJ2-4; V gene: TRBV20-1; CDR3 protein: CSAELAGGPIAKNIQYF
J gene: TRBJ1-5; V gene: TRBV20-1; CDR3 protein: CSARHRGLGQPQHF
J gene: TRBJ2-5; V gene: TRBV11-2; CDR3 protein: CASRGSGNDETQYF
J gene: TRBJ2-7; V gene: TRBV27; CDR3 protein: CASSESVGQPRNEQYF
J gene: TRBJ2-3; V gene: TRBV12-3/TRBV12-4; CDR3 protein: CASSIPGGSDTQYF
J gene: TRBJ2-2; V gene: TRBV7-7; CDR3 protein: CASSPDRRAGELFF
J gene: TRBJ1-2; V gene: TRBV10-3; CDR3 protein: CAISEKRENYGYTF
J gene: TRBJ2-1; V gene: TRBV5-1; CDR3 protein: CASSSLLTNNEQFF
J gene: TRBJ2-5; V gene: TRBV29-1; CDR3 protein: CSARPGQREETQYF
J gene: TRBJ2-1; V gene: TRBV7-2; CDR3 protein: CASSLLVLGNEQFF
J gene: TRBJ2-3; V gene: TRBV29-1; CDR3 protein: CSVEDEVGGFLTDTQYF
J gene: TRBJ2-7; V gene: TRBV28; CDR3 protein: CASSPRPHEQYF